The T cell receptor (beta chain) under discussion was sequenced for a study of cytomegalovirus exposure and HLA in healthy donors. Germline loops: CDR1 SGHRS, CDR2 YFSETQ. V was clipped by 1 base and J by 5 bases, with 14 bases between them. The CDR3 is 15 residues long. The PCR employed 60 Vbeta primers together with 13 Jbeta primers. Generated by immunoSEQ multiplex PCR, the TCRdb table keeps only in-frame clones and is missing some. The data hold around 100,000 clones, with 79% observed a single time. General study findings and limits: Exclusion applied to some V segments, including TRBV6-2 and TRBV6-3, as they were indistinguishable.

Regarding this clone: Its antigen is as yet unknown.

The chain has TRBV5-1 and TRBJ2-3; D possibly corresponds to TRBD2 (7 bases). This clonotype was sampled from a woman aged 18-30 years in good health and CMV-seropositive. Sequencing was performed on PBMCs. The CDR3 coding sequence is TGCGCCAGCAGCTTGAGGGGGGAGGGCCTAGATACGCAGTATTTT. Translated: CASSLRGEGLDTQYF.